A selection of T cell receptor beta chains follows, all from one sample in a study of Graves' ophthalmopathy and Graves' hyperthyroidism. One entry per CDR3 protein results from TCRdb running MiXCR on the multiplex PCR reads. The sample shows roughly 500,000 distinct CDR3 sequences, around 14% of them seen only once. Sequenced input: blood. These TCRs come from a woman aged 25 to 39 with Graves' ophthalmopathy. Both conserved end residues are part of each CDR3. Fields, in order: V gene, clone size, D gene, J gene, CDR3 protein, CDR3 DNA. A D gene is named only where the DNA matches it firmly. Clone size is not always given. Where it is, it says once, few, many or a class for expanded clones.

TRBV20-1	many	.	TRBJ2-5	CSALGSSGLGGETQYF	TGCAGTGCTCTCGGGTCTAGTGGGTTGGGCGGCGAGACCCAGTACTTC
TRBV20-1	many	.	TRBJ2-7	CSARDGGGANYEQYF	TGCAGTGCTAGAGATGGTGGGGGTGCCAACTACGAGCAGTACTTC
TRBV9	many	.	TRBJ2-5	CASSVGVGSETQYF	TGTGCCAGCAGCGTAGGGGTCGGGTCGGAGACCCAGTACTTC
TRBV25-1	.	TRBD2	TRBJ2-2	CASSESTSGTGELFF	TGTGCCAGCAGTGAATCAACTAGCGGGACCGGGGAGCTGTTTTTT
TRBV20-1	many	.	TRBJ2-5	CSAIWSSGQETQYF	TGCAGTGCTATTTGGTCCAGTGGCCAAGAGACCCAGTACTTC
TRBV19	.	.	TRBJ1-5	CASSMGRQPQHF	TGTGCCAGTAGTATGGGCCGGCAGCCCCAGCATTTT
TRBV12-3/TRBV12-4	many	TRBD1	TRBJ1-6	CASSLGTGGNSPLHF	TGTGCCAGCAGTTTGGGAACAGGGGGGAATTCACCCCTCCACTTT
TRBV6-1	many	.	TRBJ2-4	CASSIQGGVNIQYF	TGTGCCAGCAGCATACAGGGTGGAGTAAACATTCAGTACTTC
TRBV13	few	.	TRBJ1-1	CASSLRYTVGTEAFF	TGTGCCAGCAGCTTAAGGTACACGGTGGGCACTGAAGCTTTCTTT
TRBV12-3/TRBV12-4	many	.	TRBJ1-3	CASSLGGTASGNTIYF	TGTGCCAGCAGCTTGGGGGGGACGGCCTCTGGAAACACCATATATTTT
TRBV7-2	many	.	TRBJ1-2	CASSLLGFYGYTF	TGTGCCAGCAGCTTACTGGGCTTCTATGGCTACACCTTC
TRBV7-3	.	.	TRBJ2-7	CASSLNPGASYKQYF	TGTGCCAGCAGCTTAAATCCGGGGGCTTCCTACAAGCAGTACTTC
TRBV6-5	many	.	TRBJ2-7	CASSYSRSSYEQYF	TGTGCCAGCAGTTACTCCCGAAGCTCCTACGAGCAGTACTTC
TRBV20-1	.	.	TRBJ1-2	CSAREVRGYGYTF	TGCAGTGCTAGAGAGGTCAGGGGATATGGCTACACCTTC
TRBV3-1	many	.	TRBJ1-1	CASRGGVRANTEAFF	TGTGCCAGCAGGGGGGGTGTGAGGGCGAACACTGAAGCTTTCTTT
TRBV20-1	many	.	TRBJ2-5	CSARGQGVETQYF	TGCAGTGCTAGAGGCCAGGGAGTAGAGACCCAGTACTTC
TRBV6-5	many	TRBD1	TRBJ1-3	CASSYTGQGVGNTIYF	TGTGCCAGCAGTTACACAGGACAGGGAGTAGGAAACACCATATATTTT
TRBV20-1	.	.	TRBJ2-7	CSAQGSVYEQYF	TGCAGTGCGCAAGGGAGCGTCTACGAGCAGTACTTC
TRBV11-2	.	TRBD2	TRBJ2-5	CASQRGGGYQETQYF	TGTGCCAGCCAGAGGGGCGGGGGGTACCAAGAGACCCAGTACTTC
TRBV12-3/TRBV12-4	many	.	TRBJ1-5	CASRHRDSNQPQHF	TGTGCCAGCAGACACAGAGATAGCAATCAGCCCCAGCATTTT
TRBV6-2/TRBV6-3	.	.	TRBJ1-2	CASRKDGAYGYTF	TGTGCCAGCAGGAAGGACGGCGCCTATGGCTACACCTTC
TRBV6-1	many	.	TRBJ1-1	CASSEATWDTLNTEAFF	TGTGCCAGCAGTGAAGCGACTTGGGACACCTTGAACACTGAAGCTTTCTTT
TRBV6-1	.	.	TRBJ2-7	CASSVSEGGKDEQYF	TGTGCCAGCAGTGTGAGTGAGGGGGGCAAGGACGAGCAGTACTTC
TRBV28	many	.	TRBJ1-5	CASSLWHREGQPQHF	TGTGCCAGCAGTTTATGGCACAGGGAGGGTCAGCCCCAGCATTTT
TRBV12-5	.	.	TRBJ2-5	CASGLSSVGTQYF	TGTGCTAGTGGTTTGTCCTCGGTGGGGACCCAGTACTTC
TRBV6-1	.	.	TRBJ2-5	CASGGNTQYF	TGTGCCAGCGGAGGAAATACCCAGTACTTC
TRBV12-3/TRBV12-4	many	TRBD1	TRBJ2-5	CASSPAGTGGGTQYF	TGTGCCAGCAGTCCGGCCGGGACAGGGGGGGGGACCCAGTACTTC
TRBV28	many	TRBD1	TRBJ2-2	CASSPGTGLDTGELFF	TGTGCCAGCAGCCCTGGGACAGGGTTAGACACCGGGGAGCTGTTTTTT
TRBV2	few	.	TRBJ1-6	CASRALYNSPLHF	TGTGCCAGCAGGGCCCTTTATAATTCACCCCTCCACTTT
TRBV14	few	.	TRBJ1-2	CASSPRFHPPPRARPGDGYTF	TGTGCCAGCAGCCCCCGATTTCATCCACCACCCCGTGCTCGACCGGGGGATGGCTACACCTTC
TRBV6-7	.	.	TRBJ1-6	CASSYSIPVPSPLHF	TGTGCCAGCAGTTACTCGATCCCGGTCCCCTCACCCCTCCACTTT
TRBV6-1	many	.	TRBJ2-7	CASSPGPRAYEQYF	TGTGCCAGCAGTCCTGGACCCAGGGCCTACGAGCAGTACTTC
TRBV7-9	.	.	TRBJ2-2	CASSPSGQAGGELFF	TGTGCCAGCAGCCCGAGTGGTCAGGCGGGCGGGGAGCTGTTTTTT
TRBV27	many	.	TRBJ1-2	CASRTAFYGYTF	TGTGCCAGCCGGACAGCATTCTATGGCTACACCTTC
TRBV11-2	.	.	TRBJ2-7	CASSSIQSEQYF	TGTGCCAGCAGCTCCATCCAATCCGAGCAGTACTTC
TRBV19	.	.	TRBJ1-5	CASSIQLDQPQHF	TGTGCCAGTAGTATACAGCTTGATCAGCCCCAGCATTTT
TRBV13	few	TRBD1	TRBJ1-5	CASSLGQSTSNQPQHF	TGTGCCAGCAGCTTGGGACAGTCAACTAGCAATCAGCCCCAGCATTTT
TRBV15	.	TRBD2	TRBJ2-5	CATSRVAGGSGSKETQYF	TGTGCCACCAGCAGAGTCGCGGGCGGTAGCGGGAGCAAGGAGACCCAGTACTTC
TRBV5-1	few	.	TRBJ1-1	CASGKDRSRDTEAFF	TGCGCCAGCGGAAAAGACAGGTCGAGGGACACTGAAGCTTTCTTT
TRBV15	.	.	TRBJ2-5	CATSREGGKTQYF	TGTGCCACCAGCAGAGAGGGGGGAAAGACCCAGTACTTC